The present T cell receptor (beta chain) was sequenced within a study of shared clonotypes between healthy human individuals. Study-level points and caveats: Lower generation probabilities were found for non-shared clonotypes than for those shared by all four donors.

Only CD45RO-negative cells positively selected for CCR7 counted as naive CD8 cells, so terminally differentiated effector memory CD45RA+ cells were excluded. This table comes from immunoSEQ multiplex PCR, and its TCRdb copy is limited to in-frame clones, with some not included. The table has about 1.9 million clones, around 95% seen once. A note on this clone: Its antigen is unknown.

CDR1 and CDR2 (germline): MDHEN, SYDVKM. The ends lost 3 bases at V and 5 bases at J; junction bases unmatched: 14. The CDR3 has 17 amino acids. The chain has TRBV28 and TRBJ2-7; 9 positions agree with TRBD1. The source is a man in his late teens or twenties in good health. Some clones in this sample may be carry-over from other donors' samples. Sequencing was carried out using naive CD8+ T cells from PBMCs. The CDR3 here is CASSFLFRDRVSHEQYF. The CDR3 coding sequence is TGTGCCAGCAGTTTTTTATTCCGGGACAGGGTCTCGCACGAGCAGTACTTC.